This T cell receptor beta chain stems from a study of liver allograft versus peripheral blood T cells. About the research overall: Hepatic allograft T cell receptor repertoires were evaluated relative to those present in recipients' peripheral blood. Overall study results and limits: Repertoires of T cell receptors that resided inside liver allografts reportedly differed from those in peripheral blood.

TCRdb ran MiXCR on the reads and lists one entry per CDR3 protein. The table includes over 5,500 distinct CDR3 sequences, more than 15% detected once. Trimming left V 3 bases short and J 0 bases short, with 9 bases between. Germline lookup yields CDR1 SGHKS and CDR2 YYEKEE (reference sequence). This CDR3 region has 14 residues. Note on this clonotype: Antigen: not known.

The chain carries TRBV5-5 and TRBJ1-1; maybe TRBD1 (5 bases). This TCR came from a human patient who had a liver transplant. Some T cells may be graft donor cells. CDR3 in DNA: TGTGCCAGCAGCTCCCCGGGGCTGAACACTGAAGCTTTCTTT. Translated, it gives CASSSPGLNTEAFF.